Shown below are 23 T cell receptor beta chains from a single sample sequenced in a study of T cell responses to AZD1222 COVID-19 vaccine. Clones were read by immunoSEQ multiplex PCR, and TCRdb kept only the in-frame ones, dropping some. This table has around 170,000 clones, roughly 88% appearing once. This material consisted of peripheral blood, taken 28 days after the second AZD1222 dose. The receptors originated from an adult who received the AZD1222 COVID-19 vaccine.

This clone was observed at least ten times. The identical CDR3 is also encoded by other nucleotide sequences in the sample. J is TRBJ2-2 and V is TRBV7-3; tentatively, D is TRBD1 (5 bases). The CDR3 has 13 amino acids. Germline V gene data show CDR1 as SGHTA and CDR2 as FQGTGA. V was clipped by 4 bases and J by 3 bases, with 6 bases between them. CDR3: CASSSTDTGELFF. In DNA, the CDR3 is TGTGCCAGCAGCTCGACAGACACCGGGGAGCTGTTTTTT.

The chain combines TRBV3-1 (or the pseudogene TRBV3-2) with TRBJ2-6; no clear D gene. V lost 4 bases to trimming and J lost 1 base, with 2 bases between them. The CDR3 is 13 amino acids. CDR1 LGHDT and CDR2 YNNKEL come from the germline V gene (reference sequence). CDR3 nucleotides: TGTGCCAGCAGCCTTTCTGGGGCCAACGTCCTGACTTTC. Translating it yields CASSLSGANVLTF.

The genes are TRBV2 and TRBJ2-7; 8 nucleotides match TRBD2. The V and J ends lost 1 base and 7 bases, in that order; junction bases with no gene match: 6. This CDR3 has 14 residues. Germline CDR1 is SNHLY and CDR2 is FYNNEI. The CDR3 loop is CASSEVRSSGEQYF. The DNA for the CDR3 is TGTGCCAGCAGTGAAGTTCGTTCTAGCGGGGAGCAGTACTTC.

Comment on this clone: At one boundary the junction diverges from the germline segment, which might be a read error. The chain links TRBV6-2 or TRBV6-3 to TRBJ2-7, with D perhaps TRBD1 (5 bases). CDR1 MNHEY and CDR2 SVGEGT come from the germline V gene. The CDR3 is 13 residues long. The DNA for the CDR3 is TGTGCCAGCAGTTACTGGGGCTCCTCCGAGCAGTACTTC. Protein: CASSYWGSSEQYF.

The CDR3 sequence: CASSPEGEKLFF. DNA of the CDR3: TGTGCCAGCAGCCCGGAGGGTGAAAAACTGTTTTTT. The V call is TRBV5-4, the J call TRBJ1-4; D call uncertain. The germline CDR1 and CDR2 sequences are SGHNT and YYREEE (reference sequence). V was clipped by 4 bases and J by 7 bases, with 8 bases between them. This CDR3 contains 12 residues.

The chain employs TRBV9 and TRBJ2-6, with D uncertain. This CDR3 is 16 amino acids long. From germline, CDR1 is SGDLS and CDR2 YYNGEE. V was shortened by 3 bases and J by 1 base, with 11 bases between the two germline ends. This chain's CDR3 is CASSEHRASGANVLTF. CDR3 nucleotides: TGTGCCAGCAGCGAACATAGGGCGTCTGGGGCCAACGTCCTGACTTTC.

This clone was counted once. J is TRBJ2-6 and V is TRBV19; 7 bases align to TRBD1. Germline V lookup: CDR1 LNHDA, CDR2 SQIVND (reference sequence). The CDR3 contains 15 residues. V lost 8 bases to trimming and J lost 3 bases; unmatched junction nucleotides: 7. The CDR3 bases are TGTGCCAGTGAACGACAGGGTCGTGGGGCCAACGTCCTGACTTTC. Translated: CASERQGRGANVLTF. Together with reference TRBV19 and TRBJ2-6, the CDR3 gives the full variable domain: DGGITQSPKYLFRKEGQNVTLSCEQNLNHDAMYWYRQDPGQGLRLIYYSQIVNDFQKGDIAEGYSVSREKKESFPLTVTSAQKNPTAFYLCASERQGRGANVLTFGAGSRLTVL.

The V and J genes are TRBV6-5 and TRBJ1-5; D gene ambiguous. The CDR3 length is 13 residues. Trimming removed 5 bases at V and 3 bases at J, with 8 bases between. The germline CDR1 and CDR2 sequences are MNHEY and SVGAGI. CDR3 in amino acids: CASSPEANQPQHF. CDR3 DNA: TGTGCCAGCAGTCCAGAAGCCAATCAGCCCCAGCATTTT.

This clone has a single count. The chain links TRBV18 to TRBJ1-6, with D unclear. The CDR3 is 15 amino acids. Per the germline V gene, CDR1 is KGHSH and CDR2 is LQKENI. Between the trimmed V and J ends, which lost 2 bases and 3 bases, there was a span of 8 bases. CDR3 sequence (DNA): TGTGCCAGCTCACCAGGGTTGGGCTATAATTCACCCCTCCACTTT. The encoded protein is CASSPGLGYNSPLHF. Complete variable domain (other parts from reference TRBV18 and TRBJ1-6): NAGVMQNPRHLVRRRGQEARLRCSPMKGHSHVYWYRQLPEEGLKFMVYLQKENIIDESGMPKERFSAEFPKEGPSILRIQQVVRGDSAAYFCASSPGLGYNSPLHFGNGTRLTVT.

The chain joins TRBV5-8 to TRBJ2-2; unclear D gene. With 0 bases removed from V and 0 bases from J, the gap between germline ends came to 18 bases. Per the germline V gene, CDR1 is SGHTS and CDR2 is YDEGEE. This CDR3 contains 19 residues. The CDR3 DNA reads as TGTGCCAGCAGCTTGGGGGTGGGCCCCCAATCTCCGAACACCGGGGAGCTGTTTTTT. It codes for CASSLGVGPQSPNTGELFF.

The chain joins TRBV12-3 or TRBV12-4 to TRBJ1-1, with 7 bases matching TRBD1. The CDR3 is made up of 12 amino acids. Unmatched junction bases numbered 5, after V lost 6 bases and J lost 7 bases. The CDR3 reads CASRSWDSEAFF. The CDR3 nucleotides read TGTGCCAGCAGGTCTTGGGACAGTGAAGCTTTCTTT.

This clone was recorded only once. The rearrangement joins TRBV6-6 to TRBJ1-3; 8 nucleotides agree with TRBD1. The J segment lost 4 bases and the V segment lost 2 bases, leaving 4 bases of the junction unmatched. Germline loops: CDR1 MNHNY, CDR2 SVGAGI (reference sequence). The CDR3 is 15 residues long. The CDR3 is CASSYIDRGGNTIYF. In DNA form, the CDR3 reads TGTGCCAGCAGTTACATTGACAGGGGAGGAAACACCATATATTTT.

CDR3 protein: CASSSSDWALHF. The DNA of the CDR3 is TGTGCCAGCAGTTCGAGCGATTGGGCCCTCCACTTT. The chain couples TRBV28 to TRBJ1-6; D is ambiguous. Germline V gives CDR1 MDHEN, CDR2 SYDVKM. The CDR3 has 12 residues. Trimming took off 4 bases at V and 14 bases at J, with 12 bases between the two ends.

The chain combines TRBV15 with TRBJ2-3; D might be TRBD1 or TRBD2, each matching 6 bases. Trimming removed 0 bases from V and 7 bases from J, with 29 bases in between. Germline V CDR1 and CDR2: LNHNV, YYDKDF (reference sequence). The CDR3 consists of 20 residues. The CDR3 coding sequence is TGTGCCACCAGCAGAGATGGAAGGGGGGTTAGGGCAGGGAATCGACATACGCAGTATTTT. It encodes CATSRDGRGVRAGNRHTQYF.

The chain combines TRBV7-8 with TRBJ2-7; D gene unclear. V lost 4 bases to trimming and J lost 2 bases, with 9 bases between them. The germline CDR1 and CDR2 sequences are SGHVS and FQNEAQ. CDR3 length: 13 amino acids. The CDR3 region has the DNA TGTGCCAGCAGCTCAGGTTCTACCTACGAGCAGTACTTC. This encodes CASSSGSTYEQYF.

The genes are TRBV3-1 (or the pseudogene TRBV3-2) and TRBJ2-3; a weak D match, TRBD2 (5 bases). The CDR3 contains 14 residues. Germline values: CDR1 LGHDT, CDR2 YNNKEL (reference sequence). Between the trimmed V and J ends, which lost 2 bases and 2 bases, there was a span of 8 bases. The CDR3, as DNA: TGTGCCAGCAGCCAAACCCTAGCCACAGATACGCAGTATTTT. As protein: CASSQTLATDTQYF.

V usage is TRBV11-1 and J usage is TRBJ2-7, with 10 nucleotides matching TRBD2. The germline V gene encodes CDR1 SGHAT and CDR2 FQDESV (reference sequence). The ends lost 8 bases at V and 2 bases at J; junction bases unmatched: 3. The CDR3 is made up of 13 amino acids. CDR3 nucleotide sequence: TGTGCCAGCCGTAGCGGGGGGACCTACGAGCAGTACTTC. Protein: CASRSGGTYEQYF.

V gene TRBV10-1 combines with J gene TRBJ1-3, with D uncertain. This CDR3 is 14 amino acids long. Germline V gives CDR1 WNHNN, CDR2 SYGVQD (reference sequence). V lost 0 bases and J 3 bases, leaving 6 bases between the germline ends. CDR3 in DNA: TGCGCCAGCAGTGAGTCAGGAGATGGAAACACCATATATTTT. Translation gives CASSESGDGNTIYF.

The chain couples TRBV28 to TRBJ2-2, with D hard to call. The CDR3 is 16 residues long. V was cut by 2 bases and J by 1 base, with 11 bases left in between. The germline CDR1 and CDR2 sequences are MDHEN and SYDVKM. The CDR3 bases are TGTGCCAGCAGTTTAAGCCGGATACAGAACACCGGGGAGCTGTTTTTT. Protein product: CASSLSRIQNTGELFF.

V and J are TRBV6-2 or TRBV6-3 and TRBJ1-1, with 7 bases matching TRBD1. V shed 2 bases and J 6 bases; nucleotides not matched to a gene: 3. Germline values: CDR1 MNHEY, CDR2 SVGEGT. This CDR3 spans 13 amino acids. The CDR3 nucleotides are TGTGCCAGCAGTTACCTCCAGGGGGCTGAAGCTTTCTTT. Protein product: CASSYLQGAEAFF.

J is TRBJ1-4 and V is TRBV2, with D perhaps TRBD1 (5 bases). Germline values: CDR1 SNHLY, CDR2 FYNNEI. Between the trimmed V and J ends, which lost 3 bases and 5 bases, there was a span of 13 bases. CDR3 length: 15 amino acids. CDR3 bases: TGTGCCAGCAGTGATGTTGCAGGGCCAAATGAAAAACTGTTTTTT. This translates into CASSDVAGPNEKLFF.

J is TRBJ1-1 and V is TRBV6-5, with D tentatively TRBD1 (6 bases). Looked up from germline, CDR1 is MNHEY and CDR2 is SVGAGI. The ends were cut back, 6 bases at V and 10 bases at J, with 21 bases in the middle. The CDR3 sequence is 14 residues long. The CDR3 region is CASRRSEGGGRAFF. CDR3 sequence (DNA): TGTGCCAGCAGGAGATCCGAGGGGGGAGGCAGAGCTTTCTTT.

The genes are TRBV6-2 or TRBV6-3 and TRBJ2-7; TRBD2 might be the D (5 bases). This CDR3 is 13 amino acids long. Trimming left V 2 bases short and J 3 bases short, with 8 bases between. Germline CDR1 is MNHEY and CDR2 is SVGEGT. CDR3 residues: CASSYEGFYEQYF. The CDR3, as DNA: TGTGCCAGCAGTTACGAGGGTTTCTACGAGCAGTACTTC.